The rows below give T cell receptor beta chains drawn from one sample of a study of T cell responses to AZD1222 COVID-19 vaccine. Repertoires were generated with immunoSEQ multiplex PCR, while TCRdb's copy carries only in-frame clones and drops some. The data hold 150,000 to 200,000 clones, with roughly 92% observed a single time. The specimen was peripheral blood, collected 28 days after the second AZD1222 dose. Source of these receptors: an adult who received the AZD1222 COVID-19 vaccine. The CDR3 runs from the conserved cysteine through the conserved F or W. Each record gives: V gene, clone size, J gene, D gene, CDR3 DNA, CDR3 protein. The D gene is left open where the match is weak. The size entry is marked missing in some rows and otherwise reads once, few, many or a size class.

TRBV6-1	once	TRBJ1-2	.	TGTGCCACGGCGGGGGTCTATGGCTACACCTTC	CATAGVYGYTF
TRBV5-1	once	TRBJ2-2	TRBD2	TGCGCCAGCAGCGTTCCGGGACTAGCGGGAGCCGGGGAGCTGTTTTTT	CASSVPGLAGAGELFF
TRBV5-4	.	TRBJ1-1	.	TGTGCCAGCAGCTCGCAGAACACTGAAGCTTTCTTT	CASSSQNTEAFF
TRBV27	.	TRBJ1-4	.	TGTGCCAGCAAACGTGCCAGGGCTGATGAAAAACTGTTTTTT	CASKRARADEKLFF
TRBV28	.	TRBJ1-2	.	TGTGCCAGCAGTTTAGAGGTCAGTGGCTACACCTTC	CASSLEVSGYTF
TRBV6-2/TRBV6-3	.	TRBJ1-5	.	TGTGCCAGCAGTTTCAGGGACCAGCCCCAGCATTTT	CASSFRDQPQHF
TRBV7-9	.	TRBJ2-7	TRBD1	TGTGCCAGCAGCTTAGCCCGCCAGGGGGCCTACGAGCAGTACTTC	CASSLARQGAYEQYF
TRBV19	.	TRBJ1-3	.	TGTGCCAGTGCAGGGACCCATTACTCTGGAAACACCATATATTTT	CASAGTHYSGNTIYF
TRBV2	.	TRBJ2-1	TRBD2	TGTGCCAGCCATGGACTAGCGGGAGGGAATGAGCAGTTCTTC	CASHGLAGGNEQFF
TRBV7-9	.	TRBJ2-3	.	TGTGCCAGCGAAGAGGGGGTAAATGCGAGAGATACGCAGTATTTT	CASEEGVNARDTQYF